The clone carrying this T cell receptor beta chain came up a few times. The antigen is undetermined. In germline, CDR1 is MGHRA, CDR2 YSYEKL. V was shortened by 1 base and J by 7 bases, with 16 bases between the two germline ends. The CDR3 is made up of 16 amino acids. Clones were read by immunoSEQ multiplex PCR, and TCRdb kept only the in-frame ones, dropping some. The table records about 22,000 clones, over 60% of them present only once. This record comes from a study of OX40 agonist ivuxolimab in advanced cancers. Looking at the study overall: Intravenous ivuxolimab at 0.01 to 10 mg/kg was given to patients every 2 weeks. Study observations and caveats: The study did not work out the antigen specificity of the expanded peripheral T cells. Nonresponders included some who also had low normalized T-cell clonal expansion.

The specimen comprised CD4+ or CD8+ T cells sorted from blood, sampled in a trial of the OX40 agonist ivuxolimab. The chain employs TRBV4-1 and TRBJ1-4; unclear D gene. This receptor was obtained from an adult with an advanced solid tumor such as melanoma, head and neck, liver or kidney cancer. DNA for the CDR3: TGCGCCAGCAGCCAAGGGTTCGGCCAGTATGGTGAAAAACTGTTTTTT. Amino acid sequence: CASSQGFGQYGEKLFF.